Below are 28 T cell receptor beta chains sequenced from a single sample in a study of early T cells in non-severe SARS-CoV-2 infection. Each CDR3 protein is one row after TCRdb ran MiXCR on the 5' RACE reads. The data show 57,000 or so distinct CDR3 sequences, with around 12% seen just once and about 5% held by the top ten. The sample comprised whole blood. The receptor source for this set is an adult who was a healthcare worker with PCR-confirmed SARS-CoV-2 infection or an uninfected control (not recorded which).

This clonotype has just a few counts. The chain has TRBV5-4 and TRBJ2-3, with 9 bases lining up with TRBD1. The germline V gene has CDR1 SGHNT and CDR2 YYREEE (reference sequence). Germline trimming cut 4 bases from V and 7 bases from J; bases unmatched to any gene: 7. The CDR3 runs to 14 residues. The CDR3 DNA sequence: TGTGCCAGCAGCCATGGACAGGGGAAGAATACGCAGTATTTT. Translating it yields CASSHGQGKNTQYF.

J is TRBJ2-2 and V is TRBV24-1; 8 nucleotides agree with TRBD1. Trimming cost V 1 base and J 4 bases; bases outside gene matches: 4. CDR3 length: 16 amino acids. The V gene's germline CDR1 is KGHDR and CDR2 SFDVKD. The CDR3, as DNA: TGTGCCACCAGTGATTTTGGACAGGGAGGCACCGGGGAGCTGTTTTTT. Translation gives CATSDFGQGGTGELFF.

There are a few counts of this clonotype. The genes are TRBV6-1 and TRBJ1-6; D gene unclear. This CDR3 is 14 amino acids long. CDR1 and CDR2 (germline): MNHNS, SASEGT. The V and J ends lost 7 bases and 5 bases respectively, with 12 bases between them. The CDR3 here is CASTNRADNSPLHF. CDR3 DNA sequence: TGTGCCAGCACCAATCGGGCAGATAATTCACCCCTCCACTTT.

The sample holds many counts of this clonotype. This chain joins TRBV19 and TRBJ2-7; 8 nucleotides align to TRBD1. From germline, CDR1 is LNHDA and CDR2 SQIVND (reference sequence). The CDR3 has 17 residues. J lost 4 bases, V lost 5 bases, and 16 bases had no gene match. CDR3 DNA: TGTGCCAGTAGTCACAACGTTGGGGCAGGGGGCGGATACGAGCAGTACTTC. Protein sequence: CASSHNVGAGGGYEQYF.

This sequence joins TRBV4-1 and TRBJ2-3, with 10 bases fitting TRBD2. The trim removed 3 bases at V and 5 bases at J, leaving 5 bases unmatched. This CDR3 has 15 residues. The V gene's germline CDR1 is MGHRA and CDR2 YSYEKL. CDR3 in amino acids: CASSQLASGRDTQYF. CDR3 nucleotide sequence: TGCGCCAGCAGCCAGTTGGCTAGCGGGAGAGATACGCAGTATTTT.

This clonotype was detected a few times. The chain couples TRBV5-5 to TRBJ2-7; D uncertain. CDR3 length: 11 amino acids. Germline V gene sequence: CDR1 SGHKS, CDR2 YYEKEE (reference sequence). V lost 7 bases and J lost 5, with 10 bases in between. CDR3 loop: CASSPGHEQYF. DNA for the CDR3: TGTGCCAGCTCCCCTGGCCACGAGCAGTACTTC.

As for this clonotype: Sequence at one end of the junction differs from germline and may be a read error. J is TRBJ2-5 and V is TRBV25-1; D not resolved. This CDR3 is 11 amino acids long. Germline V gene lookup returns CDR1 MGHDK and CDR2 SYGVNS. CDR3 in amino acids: CASSESLYSIF. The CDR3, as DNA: TGTGCCAGCAGTGAATCCCTTTACAGCATCTTC.

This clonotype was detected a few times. The CDR3 is CASSPTGTGINEQFF. In DNA, the CDR3 is TGTGCCAGCAGTCCTACCGGGACAGGGATCAATGAGCAGTTCTTC. This sequence joins TRBV28 and TRBJ2-1, with 9 bases aligning to TRBD1. Germline V gives CDR1 MDHEN, CDR2 SYDVKM. Unmatched junction bases numbered 8, after V lost 5 bases and J lost 6 bases. The CDR3 covers 15 residues.

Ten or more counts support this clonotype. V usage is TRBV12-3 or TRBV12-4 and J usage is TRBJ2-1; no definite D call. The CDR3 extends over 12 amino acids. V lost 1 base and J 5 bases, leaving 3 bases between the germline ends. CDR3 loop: CASSLGHNEQFF. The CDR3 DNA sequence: TGTGCCAGCAGTTTAGGTCACAATGAGCAGTTCTTC.

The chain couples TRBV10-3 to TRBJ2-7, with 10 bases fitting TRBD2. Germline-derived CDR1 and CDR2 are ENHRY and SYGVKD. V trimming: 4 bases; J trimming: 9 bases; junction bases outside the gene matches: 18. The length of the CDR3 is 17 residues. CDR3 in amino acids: CAISAGTGLATGSGQYF. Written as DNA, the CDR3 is TGTGCCATCAGTGCGGGAACGGGACTAGCGACCGGTTCAGGGCAGTACTTC.

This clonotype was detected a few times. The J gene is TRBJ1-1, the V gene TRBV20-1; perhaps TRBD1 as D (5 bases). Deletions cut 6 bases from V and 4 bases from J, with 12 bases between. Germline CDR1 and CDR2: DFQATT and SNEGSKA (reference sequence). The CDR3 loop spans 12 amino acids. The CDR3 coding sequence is TGCAGTGCGACCCAGGGATTCACTGAAGCTTTCTTT. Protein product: CSATQGFTEAFF.

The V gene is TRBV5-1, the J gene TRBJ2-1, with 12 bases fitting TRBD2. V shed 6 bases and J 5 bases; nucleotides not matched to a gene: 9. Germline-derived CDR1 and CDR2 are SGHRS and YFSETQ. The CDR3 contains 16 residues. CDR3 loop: CASTAARLAGDNEQFF. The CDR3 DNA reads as TGCGCCAGCACGGCGGCAAGACTAGCGGGGGACAATGAGCAGTTCTTC.

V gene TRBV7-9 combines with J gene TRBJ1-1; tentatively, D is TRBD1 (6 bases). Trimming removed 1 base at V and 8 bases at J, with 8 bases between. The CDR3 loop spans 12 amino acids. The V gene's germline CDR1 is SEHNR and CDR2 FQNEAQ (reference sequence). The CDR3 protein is CASSLVDREAFF. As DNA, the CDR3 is TGTGCCAGCAGCTTAGTTGACAGGGAAGCTTTCTTT.

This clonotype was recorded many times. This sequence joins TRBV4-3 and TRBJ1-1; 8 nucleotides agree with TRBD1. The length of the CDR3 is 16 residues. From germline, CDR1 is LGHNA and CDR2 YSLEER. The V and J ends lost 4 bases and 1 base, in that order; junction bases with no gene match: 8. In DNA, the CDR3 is TGCGCCAGCAGCCTCTTTGCAGGGGGCACGAACACTGAAGCTTTCTTT. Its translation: CASSLFAGGTNTEAFF.

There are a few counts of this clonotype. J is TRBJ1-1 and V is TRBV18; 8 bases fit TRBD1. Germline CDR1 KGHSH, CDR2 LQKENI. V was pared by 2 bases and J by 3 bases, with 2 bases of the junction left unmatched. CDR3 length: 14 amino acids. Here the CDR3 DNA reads TGTGCCAGCTCACCAACAGGGGGTTACACTGAAGCTTTCTTT. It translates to CASSPTGGYTEAFF.

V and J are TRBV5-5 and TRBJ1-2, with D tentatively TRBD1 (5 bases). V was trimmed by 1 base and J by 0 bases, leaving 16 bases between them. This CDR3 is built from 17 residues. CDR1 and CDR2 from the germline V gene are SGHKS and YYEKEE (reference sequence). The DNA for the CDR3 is TGTGCCAGCAGCTTGATCCAAGACAGCCTCACTAACTATGGCTACACCTTC. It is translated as CASSLIQDSLTNYGYTF.

The CDR3 coding sequence is TGTGCCACCAGTGACCAGACCGGGACTAGCGGGACCTCCTACGAGCAGTACTTC. Its translation: CATSDQTGTSGTSYEQYF. The chain recombines TRBV24-1 with TRBJ2-7, with TRBD2 identical over 13 bases. The junction had 8 bases not matched to a gene; V was cut back by 4 bases and J by 0 bases. This CDR3 is built from 18 residues. Germline assignment: CDR1 KGHDR and CDR2 SFDVKD.

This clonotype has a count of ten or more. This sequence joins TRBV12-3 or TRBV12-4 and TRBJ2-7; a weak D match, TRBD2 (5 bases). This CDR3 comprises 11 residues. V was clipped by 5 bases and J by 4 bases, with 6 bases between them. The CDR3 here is CASSRDYEQYF. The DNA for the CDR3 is TGTGCCAGCAGTCGGGATTACGAGCAGTACTTC.

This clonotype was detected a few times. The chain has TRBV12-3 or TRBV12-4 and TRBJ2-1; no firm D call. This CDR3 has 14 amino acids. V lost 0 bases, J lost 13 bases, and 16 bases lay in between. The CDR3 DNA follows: TGTGCCAGCAGTTTAGCGGTTGTCGCCTCGAGTCAGTTCTTC. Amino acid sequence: CASSLAVVASSQFF.

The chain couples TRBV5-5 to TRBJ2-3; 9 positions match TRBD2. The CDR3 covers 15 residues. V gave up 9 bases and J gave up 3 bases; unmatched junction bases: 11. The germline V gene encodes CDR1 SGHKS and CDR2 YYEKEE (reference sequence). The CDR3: CANSRRAGGTDTQYF. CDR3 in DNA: TGTGCCAACAGTCGGAGAGCGGGGGGAACAGATACGCAGTATTTT.

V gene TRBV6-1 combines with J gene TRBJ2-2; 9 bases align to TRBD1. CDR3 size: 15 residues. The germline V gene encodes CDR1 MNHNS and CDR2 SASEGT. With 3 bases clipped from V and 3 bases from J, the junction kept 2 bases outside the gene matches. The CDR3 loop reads CASSEDRGYTGELFF. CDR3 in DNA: TGTGCCAGCAGTGAGGACAGGGGATACACCGGGGAGCTGTTTTTT.

In DNA form, the CDR3 reads TGTGCCAGCAGTTTTCTCGAGGGGGTGGGCACAGATACGCAGTATTTT. As protein: CASSFLEGVGTDTQYF. V gene TRBV28 combines with J gene TRBJ2-3; weak D call: TRBD1 (6 bases). Germline V gene lookup returns CDR1 MDHEN and CDR2 SYDVKM. The ends were cut back, 3 bases at V and 1 base at J, with 14 bases in the middle. The CDR3 consists of 16 residues.

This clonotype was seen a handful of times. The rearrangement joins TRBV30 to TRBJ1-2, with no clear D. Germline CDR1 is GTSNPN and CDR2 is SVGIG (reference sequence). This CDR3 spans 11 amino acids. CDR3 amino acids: CAGFANYGYTF. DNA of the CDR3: TGTGCGGGGTTTGCCAACTATGGCTACACCTTC. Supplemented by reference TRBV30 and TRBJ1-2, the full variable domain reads SQTIHQWPATLVQPVGSPLSLECTVEGTSNPNLYWYRQAAGRGLQLLFYSVGIGQISSEVPQNLSASRPQDRQFILSSKKLLLSDSGFYLCAGFANYGYTFGSGTRLTVV.

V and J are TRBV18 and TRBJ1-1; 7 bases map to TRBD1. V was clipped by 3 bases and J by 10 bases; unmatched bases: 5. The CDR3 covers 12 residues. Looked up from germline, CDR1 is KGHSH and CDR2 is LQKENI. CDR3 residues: CASSPDSGGAFF. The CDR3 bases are TGTGCCAGCTCACCCGACTCAGGGGGAGCTTTCTTT.

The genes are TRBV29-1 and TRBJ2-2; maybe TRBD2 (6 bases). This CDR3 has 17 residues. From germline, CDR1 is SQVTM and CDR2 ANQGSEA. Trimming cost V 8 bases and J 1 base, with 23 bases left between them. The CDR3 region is CSTGGVTGAQNTGELFF. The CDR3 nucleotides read TGCAGCACCGGTGGGGTGACGGGAGCGCAGAACACCGGGGAGCTGTTTTTT.

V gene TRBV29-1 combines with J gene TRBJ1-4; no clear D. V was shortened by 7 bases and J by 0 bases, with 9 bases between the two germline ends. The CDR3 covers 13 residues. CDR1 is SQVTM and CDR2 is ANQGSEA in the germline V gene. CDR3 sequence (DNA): TGCAGCGCTAGACTTGCAACTAATGAAAAACTGTTTTTT. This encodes CSARLATNEKLFF.

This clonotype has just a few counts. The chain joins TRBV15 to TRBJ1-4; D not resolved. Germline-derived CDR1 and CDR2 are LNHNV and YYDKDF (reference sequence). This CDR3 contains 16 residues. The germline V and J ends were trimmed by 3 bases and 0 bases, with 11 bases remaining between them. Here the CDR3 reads CATSSDPSATNEKLFF. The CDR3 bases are TGTGCCACCAGCAGTGATCCGAGTGCAACTAATGAAAAACTGTTTTTT.

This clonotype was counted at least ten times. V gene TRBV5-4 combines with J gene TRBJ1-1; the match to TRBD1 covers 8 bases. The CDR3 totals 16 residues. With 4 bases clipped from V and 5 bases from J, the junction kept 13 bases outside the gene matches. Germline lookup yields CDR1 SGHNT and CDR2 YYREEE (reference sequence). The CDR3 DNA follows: TGTGCCAGCAGCGGGAACAGGGGGGGGTTTGGAACTGAAGCTTTCTTT. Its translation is CASSGNRGGFGTEAFF.